The next 26 T cell receptor beta chains were all read from a single sample in a study of blood T cell repertoires in COVID-19. Method: immunoSEQ multiplex PCR; TCRdb's copy keeps in-frame clones and lacks some. The sample has 70,000 to 95,000 clones; roughly nine tenths are singletons. The sequenced sample was peripheral blood. The receptor source for this set is a man between 50 and 59 years old with COVID-19, enrolled during active disease.

V gene TRBV14 combines with J gene TRBJ2-5; D is unresolved. Between the trimmed V and J ends, which lost 0 bases and 2 bases, there was a span of 4 bases. CDR1 SGHDN and CDR2 FVKESK come from the germline V gene. The CDR3 runs to 13 residues. CDR3 in DNA: TGTGCCAGCAGCCAAGAAACACAAGAGACCCAGTACTTC. Protein: CASSQETQETQYF.

The chain employs TRBV6-2 or TRBV6-3 and TRBJ1-5, with D possibly matching TRBD1 (5 bases). This CDR3 has 15 residues. Germline loops: CDR1 MNHEY, CDR2 SVGEGT. The germline V and J ends were trimmed by 2 bases and 4 bases, with 12 bases remaining between them. The CDR3 nucleotides read TGTGCCAGCAGTTACAGGGGCAGTCCTAATCAGCCCCAGCATTTT. Residues: CASSYRGSPNQPQHF.

The chain joins TRBV21-1 to TRBJ2-3; the table's D call of TRBD1 was not tested on the DNA. TRBV21-1 is a documented pseudogene. The CDR3 length is 14 residues. CDR3 sequence: CASRRQGMRDTQYF. DNA for the CDR3: TGTGCCAGCAGGAGACAGGGGATGAGGGATACGCAGTATTTT.

This clone has just one count. The genes are TRBV7-9 and TRBJ1-1; 8 positions agree with TRBD1. The junction had 7 bases not matched to a gene; V was cut back by 6 bases and J by 4 bases. The CDR3 sequence is 14 residues long. The germline gives CDR1 SEHNR, CDR2 FQNEAQ (reference sequence). In nucleotides, the CDR3 is TGTGCCAGCAGACCACAGGGGGGTGGCACTGAAGCTTTCTTT. Its protein product is CASRPQGGGTEAFF.

CDR3 residues: CATTRTGTGGQFRTNSPLHF. In nucleotides, the CDR3 is TGTGCCACAACCCGAACCGGGACAGGGGGCCAATTTCGGACGAATTCACCCCTCCACTTT. This chain joins TRBV27 and TRBJ1-6; TRBD1 matches at 12 bases. Per germline, CDR1 MNHEY and CDR2 SMNVEV (reference sequence). V lost 10 bases and J lost 7; bases outside the gene matches: 23. The CDR3 contains 20 residues.

V is TRBV7-8 and J is TRBJ2-2, with 7 bases lining up with TRBD2. The J segment lost 5 bases and the V segment lost 1 base, leaving 4 bases of the junction unmatched. This CDR3 has 15 residues. CDR1 is SGHVS and CDR2 is FQNEAQ in the germline V gene. In DNA form, the CDR3 reads TGTGCCAGCAGCTTAGGGGGTAGCGGGACCGGGGAGCTGTTTTTT. As protein: CASSLGGSGTGELFF.

This chain connects TRBV19 to TRBJ1-1, with D uncertain. The CDR3 is made up of 12 amino acids. Germline V gene sequence: CDR1 LNHDA, CDR2 SQIVND (reference sequence). Deletions cut 5 bases from V and 7 bases from J, with 11 bases between. CDR3 protein: CASSLRAGEAFF. In nucleotides, the CDR3 is TGTGCCAGTAGTCTCCGGGCGGGTGAAGCTTTCTTT.

The V call is TRBV7-8, the J call TRBJ2-7, with no clear D. The CDR3 sequence is 13 residues long. V lost 1 base and J 3 bases, leaving 7 bases between the germline ends. The germline gives CDR1 SGHVS, CDR2 FQNEAQ. This chain's CDR3 is CASSLGRFYEQYF. The CDR3 DNA reads as TGTGCCAGCAGCTTAGGTCGGTTCTACGAGCAGTACTTC.

This clone has a handful of counts. J is TRBJ2-7 and V is TRBV7-3, with 7 positions matching TRBD1. With V trimmed by 2 bases and J by 3 bases, 1 base remained unmatched. Germline values: CDR1 SGHTA, CDR2 FQGTGA. The CDR3 totals 13 residues. CDR3 coding DNA: TGTGCCAGCAGCTTAGCAGGGGGCTACGAGCAGTACTTC. As protein: CASSLAGGYEQYF.

The CDR3 protein is CARSSLARGRNTEAFF. For the CDR3, the DNA is TGTGCCAGAAGCTCCCTGGCCAGGGGCCGTAACACTGAAGCTTTCTTT. This sequence joins TRBV5-3 and TRBJ1-1; D is possibly TRBD1 (6 bases). TRBV5-3 is treated as an ORF (open reading frame) with a function not yet certain. This CDR3 spans 16 amino acids. The ends were cut back, 3 bases at V and 2 bases at J, with 17 bases in the middle.

The chain joins TRBV9 to TRBJ2-3; 10 positions agree with TRBD2. Germline V gives CDR1 SGDLS, CDR2 YYNGEE. The trim removed 0 bases at V and 2 bases at J, leaving 6 bases unmatched. The CDR3 is made up of 17 amino acids. CDR3 region: CASSVAGLAGATDTQYF. CDR3 sequence (DNA): TGTGCCAGCAGCGTAGCTGGGCTAGCGGGAGCCACAGATACGCAGTATTTT. The variable domain in full, with the rest retrieved from reference TRBV9 and TRBJ2-3, is DSGVTQTPKHLITATGQRVTLRCSPRSGDLSVYWYQQSLDQGLQFLIQYYNGEERAKGNILERFSAQQFPDLHSELNLSSLELGDSALYFCASSVAGLAGATDTQYFGPGTRLTVL.

The CDR3 DNA reads as TGTGCCAGCAGTGAGGGGAGGACTAAAGGAGAGACCCAGTACTTC. Translated, it gives CASSEGRTKGETQYF. This chain uses TRBV25-1 with TRBJ2-5; tentative D call: TRBD2 (6 bases). The CDR3 loop spans 15 amino acids. Germline assignment: CDR1 MGHDK and CDR2 SYGVNS. V lost 3 bases, J lost 4 bases, and 15 bases lay in between.

The chain combines TRBV6-2 or TRBV6-3 with TRBJ2-7, with 8 bases identical to TRBD1. Germline trimming cut 2 bases from V and 2 bases from J; bases unmatched to any gene: 5. From germline, CDR1 is MNHEY and CDR2 SVGEGT. The CDR3 consists of 15 residues. The CDR3 is CASSYDRGLPYEQYF. CDR3 bases: TGTGCCAGCAGTTACGACAGGGGCCTCCCCTACGAGCAGTACTTC.

The chain has TRBV5-8 and TRBJ2-7; perhaps TRBD1 as D (6 bases). The CDR3 is 16 residues long. V was pared by 3 bases and J by 0 bases, with 16 bases between. In germline, CDR1 is SGHTS, CDR2 YDEGEE. The CDR3 nucleotides read TGTGCCAGCAGCTGGAACCGGGACACATACTCCTACGAGCAGTACTTC. Amino acids: CASSWNRDTYSYEQYF.

The rearrangement uses TRBV24-1 and TRBJ2-2, with TRBD1 matching 7 bases. Trimming took 7 bases from V and 7 from J; bases not matched to a gene: 8. This CDR3 is 14 amino acids long. CDR1 and CDR2 (germline): KGHDR, SFDVKD. The CDR3 spells CATSMTGLNGELFF. The CDR3 nucleotides are TGTGCCACCAGCATGACAGGGTTAAACGGGGAGCTGTTTTTT.

This clone was found a few times. The chain has TRBV7-2 and TRBJ2-3; the match to TRBD1 covers 8 bases. CDR3 length: 15 residues. V gave up 3 bases and J gave up 1 base; unmatched junction bases: 3. Germline-derived CDR1 and CDR2 are SGHTA and FQGNSA. The CDR3 reads CASSFQGQGTDTQYF. CDR3 in DNA: TGTGCCAGCAGCTTTCAGGGACAGGGCACAGATACGCAGTATTTT. Full variable domain (rest looked up from reference TRBV7-2 and TRBJ2-3): GAGVSQSPSNKVTEKGKDVELRCDPISGHTALYWYRQSLGQGLEFLIYFQGNSAPDKSGLPSDRFSAERTGGSVSTLTIQRTQQEDSAVYLCASSFQGQGTDTQYFGPGTRLTVL.

The V and J genes are TRBV27 and TRBJ1-1; perhaps TRBD1 as D (5 bases). The CDR3 length is 15 residues. Germline CDR1 reads MNHEY; CDR2 reads SMNVEV (reference sequence). Deletions cut 5 bases from V and 4 bases from J, with 17 bases between. CDR3 in DNA: TGTGCCAGCAGTGGGGAGCCTGGGGGGAGCACTGAAGCTTTCTTT. Its protein product is CASSGEPGGSTEAFF.

V gene TRBV7-2 combines with J gene TRBJ2-3; unclear D gene. In germline, CDR1 is SGHTA, CDR2 FQGNSA. This CDR3 is built from 13 residues. V lost 1 base and J 7 bases, leaving 9 bases between the germline ends. CDR3 in DNA: TGTGCCAGCAGCTTAGGCCCCGGGTATACGCAGTATTTT. Translated, it gives CASSLGPGYTQYF.

This clone was seen only a few times. V and J are TRBV19 and TRBJ2-3; 14 positions agree with TRBD2. Germline V gives CDR1 LNHDA, CDR2 SQIVND (reference sequence). Trimming removed 5 bases from V and 2 bases from J; junction bases left unmatched: 9. CDR3 size: 18 residues. CDR3 nucleotide sequence: TGTGCCAGTAGTTGGAGACTAGCGGGAGGGCGGATCACAGATACGCAGTATTTT. It is translated as CASSWRLAGGRITDTQYF.

This sequence joins TRBV15 and TRBJ1-3; TRBD1 aligns across 8 bases. This CDR3 region has 16 residues. CDR1 and CDR2 (germline): LNHNV, YYDKDF (reference sequence). V was pared by 4 bases and J by 2 bases, with 7 bases of the junction left unmatched. The CDR3 sequence: CATSKTTGGTGNTIYF. CDR3 sequence (DNA): TGTGCCACCAGCAAGACCACAGGGGGAACTGGAAACACCATATATTTT.

In its sample, this clone was seen once. The rearrangement joins TRBV7-8 to TRBJ1-2; 8 nucleotides agree with TRBD1. The CDR3 is 15 residues long. Germline lookup yields CDR1 SGHVS and CDR2 FQNEAQ. With 5 bases clipped from V and 3 bases from J, the junction kept 8 bases outside the gene matches. CDR3 residues: CASSRADRVDYGYTF. CDR3 bases: TGTGCCAGCAGCCGAGCGGACAGGGTAGACTATGGCTACACCTTC.

V usage is TRBV9 and J usage is TRBJ2-7, with a possible D match to TRBD1 (6 bases). V lost 4 bases and J lost 2, with 13 bases in between. The CDR3 covers 14 residues. Germline loops: CDR1 SGDLS, CDR2 YYNGEE. The CDR3: CASSKLDRPYEQYF. CDR3 in DNA: TGTGCCAGCAGCAAACTTGACAGGCCCTACGAGCAGTACTTC.

This chain uses TRBV9 with TRBJ2-1; 10 bases are shared with TRBD1. The CDR3 spans 15 residues. V lost 0 bases to trimming and J lost 15 bases; unmatched junction nucleotides: 12. The germline gives CDR1 SGDLS, CDR2 YYNGEE. CDR3 bases: TGTGCCAGCAGCGTAGGGACAGGGGGTTCCGGGGGATCGTTCTTC. Amino acid sequence: CASSVGTGGSGGSFF.

CDR3 sequence reads: CAISDNLAGAYEQYF. CDR3 sequence (DNA): TGTGCCATCAGTGACAATCTAGCGGGAGCCTACGAGCAGTACTTC. The chain couples TRBV10-3 to TRBJ2-7; 10 bases are shared with TRBD2. Per germline, CDR1 ENHRY and CDR2 SYGVKD. The CDR3 covers 15 residues. V lost 3 bases to trimming and J lost 2 bases; unmatched junction nucleotides: 4.

This chain connects TRBV5-1 to TRBJ2-1; TRBD2 agrees at 8 bases. The junction had 9 bases not matched to a gene; V was cut back by 3 bases and J by 4 bases. Germline V gene lookup returns CDR1 SGHRS and CDR2 YFSETQ. The CDR3 has 16 residues. For the CDR3, the DNA is TGCGCCAGCAGCTATCCAGCGCGGGAGGCATACAATGAGCAGTTCTTC. Translating gives CASSYPAREAYNEQFF.

The genes are TRBV7-2 and TRBJ2-7; a weak D match, TRBD2 (6 bases). CDR3 length: 13 amino acids. CDR1 is SGHTA and CDR2 is FQGNSA in the germline V gene. Trimming left V 1 base short and J 12 bases short, with 16 bases between. DNA for the CDR3: TGTGCCAGCAGCTTAGGCCTAGCGAGCCCGCGGTACTTC. Translation: CASSLGLASPRYF.